These 5 T cell receptor beta chains share one sample of origin, sequenced in a study of blood T cell repertoires in COVID-19. Some clones are missing from TCRdb's copy, which holds only in-frame ones; the method was immunoSEQ multiplex PCR. The table shows about 100,000 clones, with 85% to 90% occurring only once. Sequencing was carried out using peripheral blood. These receptor sequences come from a human donor in a cohort sampled during active COVID-19.

The chain recombines TRBV3-1 (or the pseudogene TRBV3-2) with TRBJ2-3, with a weak D call TRBD2 (6 bases). The CDR3 is 16 amino acids. Germline V gene sequence: CDR1 LGHDT, CDR2 YNNKEL (reference sequence). V was shortened by 0 bases and J by 4 bases, with 14 bases between the two germline ends. CDR3 protein: CASSQDGSGLPDTQYF. The CDR3 DNA reads as TGTGCCAGCAGCCAAGATGGTAGCGGTCTCCCAGATACGCAGTATTTT.

The V gene is TRBV5-4, the J gene TRBJ2-5; possible D gene TRBD1, 6 bases. Trimming pared 4 bases from V and 5 bases from J, leaving 18 bases between. The length of the CDR3 is 15 residues. Germline CDR1 reads SGHNT; CDR2 reads YYREEE (reference sequence). CDR3 amino acids: CASSPSQGEWETQYF. CDR3 bases: TGTGCCAGCAGCCCCTCACAGGGCGAGTGGGAGACCCAGTACTTC.

The chain combines TRBV10-3 with TRBJ2-2, with D possibly matching TRBD1 (6 bases). CDR1 ENHRY and CDR2 SYGVKD come from the germline V gene. The CDR3 loop spans 15 amino acids. The ends were cut back, 4 bases at V and 2 bases at J, with 11 bases in the middle. CDR3 coding DNA: TGTGCCATCAGTGGACAGGCAGGAAACACCGGGGAGCTGTTTTTT. Residues: CAISGQAGNTGELFF.

The J gene is TRBJ2-1, the V gene TRBV7-8; D is ambiguous. Germline values: CDR1 SGHVS, CDR2 FQNEAQ. V was cut by 2 bases and J by 6 bases, with 14 bases left in between. CDR3 size: 15 residues. CDR3 in amino acids: CASSLYASPGNEQFF. The CDR3 DNA reads TGTGCCAGCAGCTTATACGCCTCGCCGGGCAATGAGCAGTTCTTC. The full variable domain, rest sourced from reference TRBV7-8 and TRBJ2-1, is GAGVSQSPRYKVAKRGQDVALRCDPISGHVSLFWYQQALGQGPEFLTYFQNEAQLDKSGLPSDRFFAERPEGSVSTLKIQRTQQEDSAVYLCASSLYASPGNEQFFGPGTRLTVL.

There are a few counts of this clone. The genes are TRBV7-8 and TRBJ2-7, with 8 bases matching TRBD1. CDR1 and CDR2 from the germline V gene are SGHVS and FQNEAQ. The CDR3 totals 14 residues. The V segment lost 8 bases and the J segment 3 bases; nucleotides outside the gene matches: 9. The CDR3 protein is CASAFGTGHYEQYF. Here the CDR3 DNA reads TGTGCCAGCGCCTTCGGGACAGGCCACTACGAGCAGTACTTC.